The 5 T cell receptor beta chains reported below all come from one sample, sequenced in a study of post-analysis software for immune sequencing data. Presence of unique molecular identifiers characterized the TCR beta cDNA libraries. Each CDR3 protein gets one entry after TCRdb re-called the PCR reads with MiXCR. This sample yields approximately 400,000 distinct CDR3 sequences, of which less than 40% are seen a single time; over 10% belongs to the top ten. Their antigens are not known. Study-wide findings and caveats: Among five TRBV segments more frequent in patients than controls were TRBV5-6, TRBV5-1 and TRBV20-1.

The sequenced sample consisted of blood. The receptors shown here come from a girl aged 10-17 years with multiple sclerosis.

This clonotype came up a few times. The chain joins TRBV20-1 to TRBJ2-4; possible D gene TRBD1, 6 bases. The V end was cut by 3 bases, the J end by 7 bases, with 16 bases between. The CDR3 is made up of 14 amino acids. Germline values: CDR1 DFQATT, CDR2 SNEGSKA (reference sequence). The CDR3 spells CSASPPTGPNIQYF. CDR3 bases: TGCAGTGCTAGCCCCCCGACAGGCCCCAACATTCAGTACTTC.

The V gene is TRBV20-1, the J gene TRBJ1-1, with TRBD1 as a possible D gene (5 bases). V was pared by 5 bases and J by 1 base, with 11 bases between. This CDR3 spans 13 amino acids. Germline assignment: CDR1 DFQATT and CDR2 SNEGSKA (reference sequence). The CDR3 protein is CSAPGQKNTEAFF. In nucleotides, the CDR3 is TGCAGTGCTCCCGGACAAAAGAACACTGAAGCTTTCTTT.

This clonotype appeared a few times. The J gene is TRBJ1-1, the V gene TRBV7-2; 9 bases are a match to TRBD1. CDR1 SGHTA and CDR2 FQGNSA come from the germline V gene. The length of the CDR3 is 13 residues. J gave up 10 bases and V 5 bases, and 8 bases lay outside the gene matches. The CDR3 here is CASSPRDRVRAFF. The CDR3 DNA is TGTGCCAGCAGCCCCCGGGACAGGGTTCGAGCTTTCTTT.

V gene TRBV10-3 combines with J gene TRBJ2-6; a possible D gene is TRBD2 (6 bases). Germline assignment: CDR1 ENHRY and CDR2 SYGVKD. Deletions cut 4 bases from V and 0 bases from J, with 22 bases between. The CDR3 sequence is 20 residues long. This CDR3 is CAISGIYGGAPDSGANVLTF. In nucleotides, the CDR3 is TGTGCCATCAGTGGGATCTACGGGGGAGCCCCAGACTCTGGGGCCAACGTCCTGACTTTC.

The rearrangement links TRBV7-3 to TRBJ1-5; D ambiguous. Germline loops: CDR1 SGHTA, CDR2 FQGTGA. Trimming cost V 2 bases and J 3 bases, with 17 bases left between them. The CDR3 sequence is 17 residues long. Here the CDR3 DNA reads TGTGCCAGCAGCTTACGTGAGGTTAGTCCACCCAATCAGCCCCAGCATTTT. Its translation: CASSLREVSPPNQPQHF.